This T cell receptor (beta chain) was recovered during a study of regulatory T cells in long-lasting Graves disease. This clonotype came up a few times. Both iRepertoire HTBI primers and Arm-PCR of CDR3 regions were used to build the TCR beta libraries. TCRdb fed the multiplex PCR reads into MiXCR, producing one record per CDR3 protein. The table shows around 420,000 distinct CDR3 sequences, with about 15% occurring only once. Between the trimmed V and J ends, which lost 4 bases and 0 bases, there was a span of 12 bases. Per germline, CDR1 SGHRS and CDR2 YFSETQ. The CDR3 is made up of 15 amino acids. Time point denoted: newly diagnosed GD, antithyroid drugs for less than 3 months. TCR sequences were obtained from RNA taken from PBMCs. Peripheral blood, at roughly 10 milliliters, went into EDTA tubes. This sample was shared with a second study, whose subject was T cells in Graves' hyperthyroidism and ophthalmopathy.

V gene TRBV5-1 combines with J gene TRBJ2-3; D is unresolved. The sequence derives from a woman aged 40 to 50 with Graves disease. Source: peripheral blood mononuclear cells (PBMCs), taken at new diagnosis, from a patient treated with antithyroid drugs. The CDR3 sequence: CASSPQARSTDTQYF. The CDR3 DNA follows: TGCGCCAGCAGCCCTCAGGCCCGCAGCACAGATACGCAGTATTTT.